The clone carrying this TCR beta chain was detected many times. Its specificity is unknown. From the 5' RACE reads, TCRdb called clonotypes with MiXCR, one entry per CDR3 protein. The table includes under 200,000 distinct CDR3 sequences, approximately 13% detected once. The data derive from a study of CD8 T cells in ankylosing spondylitis. Study-wide findings and caveats: According to the report, clones linked to the disease were significantly enriched in matched synovial fluid samples taken from ankylosing spondylitis patients. The study identified a TCR beta motif of under 10 highly homologous variants that appeared characteristic of ankylosing spondylitis blood. Past studies reported some motif variants in reactive arthritis synovial fluid and blood.

This CDR3 comprises 14 residues. Trimming removed 0 bases from V and 4 bases from J, with 9 bases in between. Sample: blood, either unsorted or a sorted T cell fraction (not recorded which). This TCR was recovered from a female donor with ankylosing spondylitis or in good health (not recorded which). V gene TRBV12-3 or TRBV12-4 combines with J gene TRBJ1-2, with D unclear. CDR3 loop: CASSLAGFTYGYTF. In DNA form, the CDR3 reads TGTGCCAGCAGTTTAGCAGGGTTCACCTATGGCTACACCTTC.